The sequence of this T cell receptor beta chain was determined in a study of cytomegalovirus exposure and HLA in healthy donors. This clone showed up just once. The antigen is unknown. General observations from the study: A later analysis reportedly found that, within productive TCRs, an Asian-associated ancestry cluster had fewer N-insertions than the mean observed across the roughly 730 donors.

Primers for the PCR totalled 60 Vbeta and 13 Jbeta. The method was immunoSEQ multiplex PCR; TCRdb's version includes in-frame clones alone and lacks a portion of them. The data show 100,000 or so clones, 60% to 85% seen once. CDR3 length: 16 residues. V was clipped by 4 bases and J by 4 bases, with 20 bases between them. Germline V gene sequence: CDR1 SGHRS, CDR2 YFSETQ. J is TRBJ1-1 and V is TRBV5-1, with D perhaps TRBD1 (5 bases). The sequenced sample was PBMCs. The sequence derives from a man aged 40-50 years in good health and CMV-seronegative. Here the CDR3 reads CASSRLAQGMGTEAFF. CDR3 DNA sequence: TGCGCCAGCAGCCGATTGGCCCAGGGCATGGGCACTGAAGCTTTCTTT.